The 12 T cell receptor beta chains below all came from one sample that was sequenced in a study of blood T cell repertoires in COVID-19 (dated by TCRdb to 2020 to 2022). The library was produced with the immunoSEQ multiplex PCR assay. Held by TCRdb, this immuneACCESS table contains in-frame sequences only and omits some clones. Under half of the omission traces to an unresolved V gene where checked; the cause of the rest is unknown. The table for this sample lists more than 250,000 clones; about nine tenths of them were counted only once. Jointly, the top ten make up 1.5% to 2% of the sample. The sequencing sample was made of peripheral blood. These receptor sequences come from a woman aged 25 to 39 with COVID-19, enrolled during active disease.

The V and J genes are TRBV3-1 (or the pseudogene TRBV3-2) and TRBJ1-6; the D gene is possibly TRBD1 (5 bases). This CDR3 is built from 15 residues. Germline-derived CDR1 and CDR2 are LGHDT and YNNKEL (reference sequence). V lost 4 bases, J lost 11 bases, and 18 bases lay in between. The DNA of the CDR3 is TGTGCCAGCAGCCCCTCGGGGGATAGGGCTACACCCCTCCACTTT. It is translated as CASSPSGDRATPLHF.

The chain employs TRBV28 and TRBJ2-5; D perhaps matches TRBD1 (6 bases). The CDR3 length is 13 residues. Germline loops: CDR1 MDHEN, CDR2 SYDVKM. Between the trimmed V and J ends, which lost 5 bases and 4 bases, there was a span of 11 bases. The CDR3 here is CASSPPGVETQYF. As DNA, the CDR3 is TGTGCCAGCAGTCCCCCAGGGGTAGAGACCCAGTACTTC.

V gene TRBV18 combines with J gene TRBJ2-7, with D maybe TRBD1 (7 bases). Germline CDR1 is KGHSH and CDR2 is LQKENI. The CDR3 length is 15 residues. V lost 0 bases and J 6 bases, leaving 15 bases between the germline ends. This CDR3 reads CASSPPEGQRSEQYF. CDR3 sequence (DNA): TGTGCCAGCTCACCACCGGAGGGACAGAGGAGCGAGCAGTACTTC.

The chain couples TRBV6-7 to TRBJ1-2; 7 bases agree with TRBD1. TRBV6-7 is recorded as an ORF, its role being uncertain. The length of the CDR3 is 14 residues. V lost 10 bases and J lost 5; bases outside the gene matches: 13. The CDR3: CANRTGGSSYGYTF. As DNA, the CDR3 is TGTGCCAACAGGACAGGTGGATCTTCTTATGGCTACACCTTC.

This clone has only one observation. The V call is TRBV11-3, the J call TRBJ1-3; D unresolved. Trimming stripped 5 bases from V and 2 bases from J, with 16 bases between. CDR1 SGHNT and CDR2 YENEEA come from the germline V gene. CDR3 length equals 16 residues. CDR3 region: CASSKRVIGPGNTIYF. In DNA, the CDR3 is TGTGCCAGCAGCAAGAGGGTAATCGGCCCTGGAAACACCATATATTTT. Using reference TRBV11-3 and TRBJ1-3 for the parts outside the CDR3, the full variable domain is EAGVVQSPRYKIIEKKQPVAFWCNPISGHNTLYWYLQNLGQGPELLIRYENEEAVDDSQLPKDRFSAERLKGVDSTLKIQPAELGDSAVYLCASSKRVIGPGNTIYFGEGSWLTVV.

This chain joins TRBV6-6 and TRBJ2-5, with 10 bases that match TRBD1. CDR3 size: 15 residues. Germline CDR1 and CDR2: MNHNY and SVGAGI (reference sequence). The junction had 5 bases not matched to a gene; V was cut back by 3 bases and J by 4 bases. CDR3 amino acids: CASSYRQGAGETQYF. CDR3 DNA: TGTGCCAGCAGTTATAGACAGGGGGCAGGAGAGACCCAGTACTTC.

This chain connects TRBV12-5 to TRBJ1-6; 7 nucleotides agree with TRBD1. The length of the CDR3 is 19 residues. Per the germline V gene, CDR1 is LGHNT and CDR2 is FRNRAP. V was pared by 2 bases and J by 7 bases, with 17 bases of the junction left unmatched. This chain's CDR3 is CASGLLQDRTRRVNSPLHF. CDR3 sequence (DNA): TGTGCTAGTGGTTTGTTACAGGACAGGACGCGGAGAGTGAATTCACCCCTCCACTTT.

The V and J genes are TRBV4-1 and TRBJ1-2; TRBD1 matches 9 bases. This CDR3 is 20 amino acids long. The V gene end was trimmed by 4 bases and the J gene end by 2 bases; junction bases not matched to a gene: 20. Germline lookup yields CDR1 MGHRA and CDR2 YSYEKL. In nucleotides, the CDR3 is TGCGCCAGCAGCCGATCCTCGCTATTGGGTTTGACAGGGGGGAACTATGGCTACACCTTC. Its protein is CASSRSSLLGLTGGNYGYTF.

This chain connects TRBV5-4 to TRBJ1-3; 9 bases line up with TRBD1. Trimming took 0 bases from V and 3 from J; bases not matched to a gene: 4. Germline CDR1 and CDR2: SGHNT and YYREEE (reference sequence). The CDR3 extends over 16 amino acids. CDR3 region: CASSLGGQGGGNTIYF. The CDR3 coding sequence is TGTGCCAGCAGCTTGGGGGGACAGGGAGGTGGAAACACCATATATTTT.

The chain joins TRBV11-2 to TRBJ2-1, with 9 bases identical to TRBD2. The CDR3 is made up of 15 amino acids. Germline CDR1 and CDR2: SGHAT and FQNNGV. The V and J ends lost 5 bases and 1 base, in that order; junction bases with no gene match: 3. The CDR3 sequence: CASSARGGSYNEQFF. The CDR3 DNA is TGTGCCAGCAGCGCGCGGGGGGGGTCCTACAATGAGCAGTTCTTC.

The chain uses TRBV5-6 and TRBJ2-2; D unresolved. The V gene lost 3 bases and the J gene lost 13 bases, with 16 bases spanning the gap. Germline V CDR1 and CDR2: SGHDT, YYEEEE. The CDR3 is 13 residues long. This CDR3 is CASSSPPRPGLFF. As DNA, the CDR3 is TGTGCCAGCAGCTCCCCCCCGCGGCCGGGGCTGTTTTTT.

The CDR3 DNA follows: TGTGCCAGCAGGCGAGGAACACAGGAATATACGCAGTATTTT. It encodes CASRRGTQEYTQYF. The rearrangement links TRBV5-5 to TRBJ2-3; D is perhaps TRBD1 (5 bases). Trimming shortened V by 5 bases and J by 7 bases, and 17 bases separated the two germline ends. The CDR3 extends over 14 amino acids. CDR1 and CDR2 from the germline V gene are SGHKS and YYEKEE (reference sequence).